This entry is about one T cell receptor beta chain. The sample belongs to a study of T cell responses to AZD1222 COVID-19 vaccine. Using immunoSEQ multiplex PCR, the repertoire was profiled, and TCRdb retains in-frame clones only, with some absent. The sample yields some 120,000 clones, 70% to 90% seen once. The clonotype was recovered from an adult in good health. The sample in question was peripheral blood, obtained on day 0 of AZD1222 vaccination.

This CDR3 is CATSQGTNEQYF. The CDR3 DNA reads as TGTGCCACCTCGCAGGGTACTAACGAGCAGTACTTC. The chain couples TRBV6-5 to TRBJ2-7, with D maybe TRBD1 (5 bases). Trimming stripped 10 bases from V and 5 bases from J, with 15 bases between. CDR1 is MNHEY, CDR2 SVGAGI, per germline. This CDR3 region has 12 residues.